The clone carrying this T cell receptor beta chain was observed a single time. The sample belongs to a study of blood T cell repertoires in COVID-19. Produced via immunoSEQ multiplex PCR; TCRdb's table is partial and in-frame only. Of under 350,000 clones in the sample, roughly 85% were seen once. Germline-derived CDR1 and CDR2 are SGHRS and YFSETQ. This CDR3 is 16 amino acids long. V lost 2 bases to trimming and J lost 1 base; unmatched junction nucleotides: 3. The chain is built from TRBV5-1 and TRBJ2-3; TRBD2 aligns across 11 bases. The sequencing input was peripheral blood. The source is a human donor in a cohort sampled during active COVID-19. The CDR3 protein is CASSLTLAGGTDTQYF. The CDR3 DNA is TGCGCCAGCAGCTTAACACTAGCGGGGGGCACAGATACGCAGTATTTT.